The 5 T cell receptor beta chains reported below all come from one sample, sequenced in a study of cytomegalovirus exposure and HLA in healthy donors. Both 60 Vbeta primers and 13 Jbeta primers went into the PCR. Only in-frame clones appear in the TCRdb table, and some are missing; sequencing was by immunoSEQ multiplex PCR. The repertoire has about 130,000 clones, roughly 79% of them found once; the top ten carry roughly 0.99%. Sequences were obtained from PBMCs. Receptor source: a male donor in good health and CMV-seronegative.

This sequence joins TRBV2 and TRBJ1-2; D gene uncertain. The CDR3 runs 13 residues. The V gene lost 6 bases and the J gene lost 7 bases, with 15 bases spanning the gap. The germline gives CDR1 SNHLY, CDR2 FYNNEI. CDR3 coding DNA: TGTGCCAGCAGCACCAATGACATGCTTGGCTACACCTTC. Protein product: CASSTNDMLGYTF.

CDR3 nucleotides: TGTGCCAGCAGTTTAATGGGGGGTACTGGTGAAGCTTTCTTT. Residues: CASSLMGGTGEAFF. The rearrangement uses TRBV27 and TRBJ1-1; TRBD1 might be the D (5 bases). Per germline, CDR1 MNHEY and CDR2 SMNVEV (reference sequence). V lost 2 bases and J lost 7, with 14 bases in between. This CDR3 has 14 amino acids.

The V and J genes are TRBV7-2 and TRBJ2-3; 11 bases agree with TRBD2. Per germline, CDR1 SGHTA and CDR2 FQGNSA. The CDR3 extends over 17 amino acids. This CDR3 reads CALTGVLAGESADTQYF. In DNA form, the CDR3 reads TGTGCGTTAACAGGCGTACTAGCGGGGGAATCCGCAGATACGCAGTATTTT.

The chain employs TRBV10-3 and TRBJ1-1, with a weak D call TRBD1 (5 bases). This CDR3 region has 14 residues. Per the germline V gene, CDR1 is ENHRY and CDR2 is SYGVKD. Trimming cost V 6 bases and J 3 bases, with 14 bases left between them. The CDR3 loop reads CAIRPRVGDTEAFF. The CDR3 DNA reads TGTGCCATCAGGCCCAGGGTAGGGGACACTGAAGCTTTCTTT.

CDR3 in DNA: TGTGCCAGCACATCTTGGGACATGCAGGATGAAAAACTGTTTTTT. Translated: CASTSWDMQDEKLFF. This sequence joins TRBV27 and TRBJ1-4; tentatively, D is TRBD1 (6 bases). The V and J ends lost 7 bases and 6 bases respectively, with 18 bases between them. Germline V lookup: CDR1 MNHEY, CDR2 SMNVEV (reference sequence). The CDR3 sequence is 15 residues long.